This T cell receptor beta chain was retrieved from a study of T cells in Graves' hyperthyroidism and ophthalmopathy. Whole-study results and caveats: Patients with ophthalmopathy were separated from those with stable hyperthyroidism by a 13 V-J model. Most thyroid clonotypes expanded above 0.001 were also detected in blood.

This clonotype was detected many times. Its antigen is currently unknown. The V end lost 7 bases, the J end lost 3 bases, and 12 bases lay between the germline ends. Per the germline V gene, CDR1 is LGHDT and CDR2 is YNNKEL (reference sequence). The CDR3 sequence is 13 residues long. TCR beta CDR3 regions were amplified from RNA. Initially, a first-round RT-PCR of the TCR CDR3 employed the HTBI primer set. MiXCR was run by TCRdb on the multiplex PCR reads, yielding one entry per CDR3 protein. The repertoire holds hundreds of thousands of distinct CDR3 sequences, with roughly 14% as singletons. The chain has TRBV3-1 and TRBJ1-2; D possibly corresponds to TRBD1 (5 bases). What was sequenced was blood. The receptor comes from a man aged 18 to 30 with Graves' ophthalmopathy. The CDR3 sequence: CASTTTGDYGYTF. The CDR3 DNA reads TGTGCCAGCACTACAACGGGGGACTATGGCTACACCTTC.